The rows below give T cell receptor beta chains drawn from one sample of a study of early stage breast cancer tumors. Only in-frame clones appear in the TCRdb table, and some are missing; sequencing was by immunoSEQ multiplex PCR. Here the sample spans about 69,000 clones, around 80% being singletons. Specimen: blood. Receptor source: a person aged 35-55 years with breast cancer. CDR3s include the opening cysteine and the closing phenylalanine or tryptophan.

v_call	j_call	cdr3_aa
TRBV10-2	TRBJ2-7	CASSVREGPRGEQYF
TRBV30	TRBJ2-1	CAWTGLAGYNEQFF
TRBV27	TRBJ2-7	CASSFLGQGTYEQYF
TRBV28	TRBJ2-7	CASSLSSYEQYF
TRBV28	TRBJ2-1	CASWTRSHEQFF
TRBV27	TRBJ2-1	CASSFTSGSLSYNEQFF
TRBV2	TRBJ1-2	CASSEDAGPREGYTF
TRBV5-6	TRBJ1-4	CASSPGTGLNEKLFF
TRBV9	TRBJ2-3	CASSSGEGITDTQYF
TRBV6-5	TRBJ2-6	CASTTGVGANVLTF
TRBV18	TRBJ1-1	CASSGGTGGLNTEAFF
TRBV6-5	TRBJ2-7	CASSYDGTSYEQYF
TRBV28	TRBJ2-1	CASRHRLAASYNEQFF
TRBV6-1	TRBJ1-2	CASRATANYGYTF
TRBV14	TRBJ1-2	CASSQGLGYTF
TRBV5-4	TRBJ2-2	CASSVGQANTGELFF
TRBV5-1	TRBJ2-3	CASNPGGPGDTQYF
TRBV2	TRBJ1-5	CASSRKGPQHF
TRBV2	TRBJ2-3	CASSEARQGGTDTQYF
TRBV6-5	TRBJ2-3	CASSSGGWAQYF
TRBV7-9	TRBJ2-3	CASSFSGSPTDTQYF
TRBV7-9	TRBJ2-1	CASSLDPGNYNEQFF
TRBV6-1	TRBJ1-4	CASQRNEKLFF
TRBV21-1	TRBJ2-1	CASSKEPGVNEQFF
TRBV5-6	TRBJ1-5	CASSLQGAGLVNQPQHF
TRBV15	TRBJ1-4	CATSRDLGDYNEKLFF
TRBV27	TRBJ2-1	CASSFQAMEQFF
TRBV27	TRBJ1-1	CASVLNTEAFF
TRBV19	TRBJ1-4	CASSGGRNEKLFF
TRBV11-2	TRBJ2-3	CASSSTGTGILDTQYF
TRBV4-1	TRBJ2-2	CASSQASGTTGELFF
TRBV5-1	TRBJ1-1	CASSFSLNTEAFF
TRBV6-1	TRBJ2-5	CASSRTETQYF
TRBV5-4	TRBJ1-1	CASSLQTGRTEAFF
TRBV10-2	TRBJ2-7	CASSERGGSYEQYF
TRBV25-1	TRBJ1-4	CASSEGSGTTNEKLFF
TRBV6-1	TRBJ1-1	CASKRQGAPEAFF
TRBV28	TRBJ2-7	CASNPRQALYEQYF
TRBV7-9	TRBJ2-1	CASSVWGGINEQFF
TRBV30	TRBJ1-4	CAWSRERDTTNEKLFF
TRBV5-1	TRBJ1-4	CASSPAGVANEKLFF